This T cell receptor delta chain appears in the sequencing data of a study of human gamma delta and Vdelta1 T cells (dated by TCRdb to between 2018 and 2020). As for the study more broadly: The study examined Delta One T cells, which are Vd1+ gamma-delta T cells, as cytotoxic effectors against acute myeloid leukemia.

Including the terminal cysteine and phenylalanine, the CDR3 comprises 19 residues. The retained sequence is limited to the CDR3, 57 bases, with the frame set at the first base. The V end loses 1 base and the J end loses 0 bases, and a stretch of 21 bases separates them. The CDR1 and CDR2 encoded by the germline V gene are TSWWSYY and QGS. Libraries were made using PCR. Sequencing was carried out with an Illumina MiSeq. TCRdb reprocessed the public data with the CATT caller; entries with the same nucleotide sequence were combined afterwards. Across this sample there are some 13,000 delta-chain clones, with under 50% seen only once. The ten largest make up roughly 1.6% of the sample. A word on this clone: The target of this receptor is not known. Base quality data are lacking; no much larger clone is found one base away.

Summary of the overall study and its limitations: According to the report, Delta One T cells were polyclonal and showed broad cytotoxic targeting of acute myeloid leukemia.

Sequenced material: Vdelta1 gamma-delta T cells from blood grown in culture (DOT cells). The cell subset or site label of this sample denotes: Delta One T cells, in vitro expanded/differentiated Vd1+ gamma-delta T cells. This receptor chain uses TRDV1 and TRDJ1, and the D gene may be TRDD3, 5 bases matching. This TCR was recovered from a human donor in good health. The encoded CDR3 is CALGERWGLARMNTDKLIF. The nucleotide sequence is TGTGCTCTTGGGGAACGGTGGGGCCTGGCAAGGATGAACACCGATAAACTCATCTTT.